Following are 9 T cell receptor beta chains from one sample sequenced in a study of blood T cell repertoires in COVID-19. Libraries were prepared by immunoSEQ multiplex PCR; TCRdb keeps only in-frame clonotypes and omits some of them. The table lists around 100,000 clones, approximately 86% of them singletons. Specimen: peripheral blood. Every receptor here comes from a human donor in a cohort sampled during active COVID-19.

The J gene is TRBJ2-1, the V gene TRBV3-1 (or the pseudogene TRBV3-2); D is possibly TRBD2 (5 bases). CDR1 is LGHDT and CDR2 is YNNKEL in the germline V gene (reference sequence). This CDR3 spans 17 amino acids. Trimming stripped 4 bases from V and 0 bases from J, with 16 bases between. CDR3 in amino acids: CASSLIGLGSSYNEQFF. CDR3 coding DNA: TGTGCCAGCAGCCTAATAGGACTGGGGAGCTCCTACAATGAGCAGTTCTTC.

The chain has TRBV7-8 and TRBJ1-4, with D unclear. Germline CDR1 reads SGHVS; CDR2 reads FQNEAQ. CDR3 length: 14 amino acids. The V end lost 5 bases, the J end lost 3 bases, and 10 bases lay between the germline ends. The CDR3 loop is CASSATRANEKLFF. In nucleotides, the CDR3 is TGTGCCAGCAGCGCCACGAGAGCTAATGAAAAACTGTTTTTT.

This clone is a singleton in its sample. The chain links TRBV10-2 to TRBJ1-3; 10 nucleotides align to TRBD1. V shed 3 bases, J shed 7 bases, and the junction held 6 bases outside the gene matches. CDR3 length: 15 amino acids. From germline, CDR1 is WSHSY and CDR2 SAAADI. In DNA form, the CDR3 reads TGCGCCAGCAGTGACCCGGGGACAGGGGCTAACACCATATATTTT. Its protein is CASSDPGTGANTIYF.

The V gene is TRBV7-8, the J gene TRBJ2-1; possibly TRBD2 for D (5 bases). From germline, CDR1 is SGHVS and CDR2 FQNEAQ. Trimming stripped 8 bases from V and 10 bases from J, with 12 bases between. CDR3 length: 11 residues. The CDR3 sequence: CASQLVGEQFF. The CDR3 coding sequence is TGTGCCAGCCAACTAGTTGGGGAGCAGTTCTTC.

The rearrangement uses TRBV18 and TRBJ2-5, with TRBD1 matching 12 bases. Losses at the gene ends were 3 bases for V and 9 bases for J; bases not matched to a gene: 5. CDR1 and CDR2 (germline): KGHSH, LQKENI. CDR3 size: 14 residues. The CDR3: CASSPGQGALAQYF. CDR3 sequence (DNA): TGTGCCAGCTCACCGGGACAGGGGGCCCTGGCCCAGTACTTC.

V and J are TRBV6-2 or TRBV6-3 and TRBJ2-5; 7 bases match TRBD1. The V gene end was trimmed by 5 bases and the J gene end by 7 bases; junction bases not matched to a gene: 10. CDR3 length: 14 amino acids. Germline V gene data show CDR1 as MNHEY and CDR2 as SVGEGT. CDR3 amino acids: CASSLRQGLGTQYF. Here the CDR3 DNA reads TGTGCCAGCAGTCTCCGACAGGGCCTGGGGACCCAGTACTTC.

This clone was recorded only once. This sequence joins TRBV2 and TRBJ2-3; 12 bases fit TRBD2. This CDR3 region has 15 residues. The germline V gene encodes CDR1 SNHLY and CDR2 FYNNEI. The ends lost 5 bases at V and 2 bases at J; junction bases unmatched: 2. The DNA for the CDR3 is TGTGCCAGCAGTAGGACTAGCGGGACCACAGATACGCAGTATTTT. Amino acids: CASSRTSGTTDTQYF.

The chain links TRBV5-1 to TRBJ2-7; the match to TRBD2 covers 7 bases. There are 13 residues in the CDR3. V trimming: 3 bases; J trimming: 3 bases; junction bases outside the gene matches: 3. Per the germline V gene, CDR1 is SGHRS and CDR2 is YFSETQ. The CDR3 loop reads CASSSGTNYEQYF. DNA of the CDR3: TGCGCCAGCAGCTCCGGGACTAACTACGAGCAGTACTTC.

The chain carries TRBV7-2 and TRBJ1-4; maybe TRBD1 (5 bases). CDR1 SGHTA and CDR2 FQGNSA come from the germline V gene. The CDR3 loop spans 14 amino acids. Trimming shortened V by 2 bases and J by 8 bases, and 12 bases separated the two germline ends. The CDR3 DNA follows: TGTGCCAGCAGCTTACAGGGAGGATACGAAAAACTGTTTTTT. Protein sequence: CASSLQGGYEKLFF.